Presented here are 19 T cell receptor beta chains from one specimen sequenced in a study of blood T cell repertoires in COVID-19. Method: immunoSEQ multiplex PCR; TCRdb's copy keeps in-frame clones and lacks some. The sample contains 120,000 or so clones, less than 90% of which appear only once. Specimen: peripheral blood. The receptors were sampled from a man in his 70s who had recovered from COVID-19.

This clone has a handful of counts. The chain carries TRBV9 and TRBJ1-2, with D perhaps matching TRBD1 (5 bases). Germline-derived CDR1 and CDR2 are SGDLS and YYNGEE. The CDR3 extends over 13 amino acids. Trimming removed 0 bases from V and 6 bases from J, with 9 bases in between. The DNA for the CDR3 is TGTGCCAGCAGCGTAGACCAAGGGGATGGCTACACCTTC. It specifies CASSVDQGDGYTF.

In regard to this clone: The same CDR3 also results from other DNA sequences found in this sample. The V and J genes are TRBV5-6 and TRBJ2-7, with 15 bases identical to TRBD2. The CDR3 totals 15 residues. The V and J ends lost 5 bases and 6 bases, in that order; junction bases with no gene match: 6. Looked up from germline, CDR1 is SGHDT and CDR2 is YYEEEE. In DNA form, the CDR3 reads TGTGCCAGCAGTTGGGGACTAGCGGGGGGTCGCGAGCAGTACTTC. It is translated as CASSWGLAGGREQYF.

The CDR3 here is CARGHRDYGYTF. CDR3 in DNA: TGTGCCAGGGGACACCGGGACTATGGCTACACCTTC. The rearrangement uses TRBV19 and TRBJ1-2; possible D gene TRBD1, 6 bases. Germline V gives CDR1 LNHDA, CDR2 SQIVND (reference sequence). The V and J ends lost 9 bases and 3 bases respectively, with 11 bases between them. This CDR3 has 12 residues.

This clone was detected a few times. The rearrangement uses TRBV28 and TRBJ2-1, with 9 positions matching TRBD1. The trim removed 6 bases at V and 3 bases at J, leaving 18 bases unmatched. Germline values: CDR1 MDHEN, CDR2 SYDVKM. This CDR3 comprises 19 residues. CDR3 in DNA: TGTGCCAGCAGAATGGGTACAGGGGGCTGGAGAAATAGCTACAATGAGCAGTTCTTC. Residues: CASRMGTGGWRNSYNEQFF.

The sample holds a few counts of this clone. The chain links TRBV6-2 or TRBV6-3 to TRBJ2-7; 9 bases map to TRBD2. Germline values: CDR1 MNHEY, CDR2 SVGEGT. This CDR3 is built from 18 residues. Trimming took 0 bases from V and 3 from J; bases not matched to a gene: 12. The CDR3 coding sequence is TGTGCCAGCAGTTACTCTCATAATAGCGGGAGTCCCTACTACGAGCAGTACTTC. This translates into CASSYSHNSGSPYYEQYF.

CDR3 coding DNA: TGTGCCAGTAGTCCGCAGGGAGGGTCACCCCTCCACTTT. Its protein is CASSPQGGSPLHF. The chain has TRBV19 and TRBJ1-6; D is possibly TRBD1 (5 bases). The CDR3 covers 13 residues. Trimming took off 5 bases at V and 10 bases at J, with 12 bases between the two ends. Germline loops: CDR1 LNHDA, CDR2 SQIVND (reference sequence).

V gene TRBV3-1 (or the pseudogene TRBV3-2) combines with J gene TRBJ1-2; TRBD1 matches at 7 bases. Germline values: CDR1 LGHDT, CDR2 YNNKEL (reference sequence). There are 15 residues in the CDR3. The trim removed 4 bases at V and 2 bases at J, leaving 7 bases unmatched. CDR3: CASSRFDRANYGYTF. CDR3 DNA sequence: TGTGCCAGCAGCCGATTCGACAGGGCCAACTATGGCTACACCTTC.

The chain joins TRBV5-1 to TRBJ2-2; possibly TRBD2 for D (5 bases). The CDR3 runs 13 residues. The V gene's germline CDR1 is SGHRS and CDR2 YFSETQ. V was clipped by 4 bases and J by 5 bases, with 9 bases between them. CDR3 DNA: TGCGCCAGCAGCGTGGCGGGTACCGGGGAGCTGTTTTTT. Amino acids: CASSVAGTGELFF.

As to this clone: The same CDR3 arises from other DNA sequences in this sample as well. V is TRBV5-1 and J is TRBJ1-1; TRBD1 might be the D (5 bases). This CDR3 spans 13 amino acids. Trimming removed 1 base from V and 4 bases from J, with 8 bases in between. Germline V gene lookup returns CDR1 SGHRS and CDR2 YFSETQ. The CDR3 DNA is TGCGCCAGCAGCTTGCGGGGGGGCACTGAAGCTTTCTTT. It translates to CASSLRGGTEAFF.

The rearrangement uses TRBV6-2 or TRBV6-3 and TRBJ2-5; 8 nucleotides line up with TRBD1. The germline CDR1 and CDR2 sequences are MNHEY and SVGEGT. The CDR3 sequence is 16 residues long. V trimming: 4 bases; J trimming: 3 bases; junction bases outside the gene matches: 10. The CDR3 loop reads CASSFGVQGAKETQYF. CDR3 DNA sequence: TGTGCCAGCAGTTTCGGGGTTCAGGGGGCGAAAGAGACCCAGTACTTC.

The chain uses TRBV5-1 and TRBJ2-1, with 11 bases fitting TRBD1. This CDR3 has 14 amino acids. V gave up 4 bases and J gave up 9 bases; unmatched junction bases: 6. Germline CDR1 and CDR2: SGHRS and YFSETQ. CDR3 sequence (DNA): TGCGCCAGCAGCCCCGGACAGGGGGCGGGTGAGCAGTTCTTC. Its protein product is CASSPGQGAGEQFF.

This clone has just one count. This sequence joins TRBV19 and TRBJ1-2; 8 bases fit TRBD1. The CDR3 has 14 residues. Trimming took 3 bases from V and 5 from J; bases not matched to a gene: 5. Germline loops: CDR1 LNHDA, CDR2 SQIVND (reference sequence). CDR3 nucleotide sequence: TGTGCCAGTAGTATTCAGGGGGCGCTTTATGGCTACACCTTC. It yields the protein CASSIQGALYGYTF.

The chain employs TRBV4-3 and TRBJ1-6; D perhaps matches TRBD1 (6 bases). Germline lookup yields CDR1 LGHNA and CDR2 YSLEER. Trimming pared 1 base from V and 8 bases from J, leaving 12 bases between. The CDR3 contains 15 residues. The CDR3 here is CASSQGGGLYSPLHF. CDR3 bases: TGCGCCAGCAGCCAAGGTGGGGGCCTCTATTCACCCCTCCACTTT.

This sequence joins TRBV28 and TRBJ1-4; 9 nucleotides align to TRBD1. CDR1 is MDHEN, CDR2 SYDVKM, per germline. This CDR3 is built from 15 residues. Trimming took 5 bases from V and 8 from J; bases not matched to a gene: 9. CDR3 residues: CASSPVGQGGEKLFF. The CDR3 bases are TGTGCCAGCAGTCCCGTGGGACAGGGTGGAGAAAAACTGTTTTTT.

This rearrangement joins TRBV7-9 to TRBJ1-3, with TRBD1 identical over 11 bases. This CDR3 spans 17 amino acids. Losses at the gene ends were 4 bases for V and 0 bases for J; bases not matched to a gene: 5. Germline values: CDR1 SEHNR, CDR2 FQNEAQ (reference sequence). This CDR3 reads CASSSRDRGDSGNTIYF. CDR3 DNA sequence: TGTGCCAGCAGCTCGAGGGACAGGGGGGACTCTGGAAACACCATATATTTT.

The CDR3 DNA reads TGTGCTAGTGGTCCCGCGGGGGGAGAGCAGTACTTC. Its translation: CASGPAGGEQYF. This chain links TRBV12-5 with TRBJ2-7, with 8 positions matching TRBD2. Germline V lookup: CDR1 LGHNT, CDR2 FRNRAP. V was clipped by 5 bases and J by 7 bases; unmatched bases: 4. The CDR3 is 12 amino acids.

This clone was counted many times. This chain uses TRBV7-6 with TRBJ1-2; 9 bases align to TRBD1. The CDR3 runs 15 residues. From germline, CDR1 is SGHVS and CDR2 FNYEAQ. Trimming cost V 1 base and J 8 bases; bases outside gene matches: 8. Here the CDR3 reads CASSLGPGQGGGYTF. Written as DNA, the CDR3 is TGTGCCAGCAGCTTAGGCCCGGGACAGGGCGGGGGCTACACCTTC. The variable domain in full, with the rest retrieved from reference TRBV7-6 and TRBJ1-2, is GAGVSQSPRYKVTKRGQDVALRCDPISGHVSLYWYRQALGQGPEFLTYFNYEAQQDKSGLPNDRFSAERPEGSISTLTIQRTEQRDSAMYRCASSLGPGQGGGYTFGSGTRLTVV.

V gene TRBV5-5 combines with J gene TRBJ2-1; 8 bases fit TRBD1. The CDR3 is made up of 16 amino acids. Trimming took 9 bases from V and 9 from J; bases not matched to a gene: 20. Per the germline V gene, CDR1 is SGHKS and CDR2 is YYEKEE (reference sequence). The CDR3 region is CATTQLDRVVDGEQFF. The DNA of the CDR3 is TGTGCCACCACGCAACTGGACAGGGTGGTTGATGGTGAGCAGTTCTTC. Full variable domain (rest looked up from reference TRBV5-5 and TRBJ2-1): DAGVTQSPTHLIKTRGQQVTLRCSPISGHKSVSWYQQVLGQGPQFIFQYYEKEERGRGNFPDRFSARQFPNYSSELNVNALLLGDSALYLCATTQLDRVVDGEQFFGPGTRLTVL.

V gene TRBV9 combines with J gene TRBJ2-7; D possibly corresponds to TRBD1 (7 bases). CDR1 SGDLS and CDR2 YYNGEE come from the germline V gene. V lost 4 bases and J 1 base, leaving 15 bases between the germline ends. The CDR3 has 15 residues. CDR3 in DNA: TGTGCCAGCAGCCCCGGAGGGGACAGTTCCTACGAGCAGTACTTC. Its protein is CASSPGGDSSYEQYF.